The sequence of this TCR beta chain was determined in a study of tissue T cells after allogeneic stem cell transplantation. The V and J ends lost 1 base and 0 bases respectively, with 8 bases between them. Germline V gene data show CDR1 as SNHLY and CDR2 as FYNGKV (reference sequence). This CDR3 region has 15 residues. For this clone: Its matching antigen is unknown. Mouse gene names apply. Read coverage stops 1 residue before the CDR3 terminus; the germline J gene supplies the remainder.

This sample's time point: mouse harvest day 7 after allogeneic transplant. Tail vein injection delivered 10^7 T-cell-depleted bone marrow cells and 10^6 splenic CD5+ T cells. This mouse GVHD model was MHC-mismatched B6 to BALB/c, profiled day 7 or 14. TCRbeta CDR3 was sequenced at survey depth with template counts. Sequenced by immunoSEQ multiplex PCR; TCRdb stores in-frame clones only, minus some. Of over 6,500 clones listed, 45% to 60% are singletons. Study-wide results and caveats: The patient cohort was small and clinically heterogeneous, with limited sampling depth.

The V and J genes are TRBV3 and TRBJ2-3; D not certain. This receptor was taken from a female BALB/c mouse given C57BL/6 T cells with graft-versus-host disease after an allogeneic hematopoietic cell transplant. Sequenced sample: lymph node tissue. The chain's CDR3 is CASSLVGFSAETLYF. The sequenced CDR3 bases are TGTGCCAGCAGCTTAGTTGGGTTTAGTGCAGAAACGCTGTAT.